What follows are 22 T cell receptor beta chains derived from one specimen sequenced in a study of T cell repertoires in cytomegalovirus infection. No antigen is known for these receptors. TCRdb recomputed calls from the reads with MiXCR, one row per CDR3 protein. This sample has around 750,000 distinct CDR3 sequences, with about 31% found just once. Specimen: cultured CD8+ T cells from PBMCs, collected from culture after CMV antigen stimulation. Source of these receptors: a human donor in good health (CMV status not recorded). Some clones in this sample may be carry-over from other donors' samples.

The chain couples TRBV5-8 to TRBJ1-5; D is undetermined. V was clipped by 9 bases and J by 6 bases, with 13 bases between them. The germline gives CDR1 SGHTS, CDR2 YDEGEE. The CDR3 consists of 12 residues. CDR3 sequence (DNA): TGTGCCACCGCCCCCTGGGGTCAGCCCCAGCATTTT. It encodes CATAPWGQPQHF.

This clonotype was counted between two and nine times. V and J are TRBV6-2 or TRBV6-3 and TRBJ2-1, with TRBD1 identical over 8 bases. V dropped 10 bases and J dropped 4; count of bases not matched to a gene: 6. Germline CDR1 is MNHEY and CDR2 is SVGEGT. There are 13 residues in the CDR3. CDR3: CAIGQGSYNEQFF. The CDR3 nucleotides are TGTGCCATCGGACAGGGCTCGTACAATGAGCAGTTCTTC.

The rearrangement links TRBV11-3 to TRBJ2-1; tentatively, D is TRBD1 (6 bases). Germline CDR1 reads SGHNT; CDR2 reads YENEEA. The CDR3 covers 12 residues. The V gene lost 6 bases and the J gene lost 9 bases, with 12 bases spanning the gap. CDR3 amino acids: CASRRGSGEQFF. The CDR3 nucleotides read TGTGCCAGCAGGAGGGGGAGCGGTGAGCAGTTCTTC.

For this clonotype: The junction departs from the called germline gene at one end, perhaps through a read error. This rearrangement joins TRBV11-3 to TRBJ2-5; a possible D gene is TRBD2 (6 bases). The CDR3 covers 15 residues. In germline, CDR1 is SGHNT, CDR2 YENEEA. Here the CDR3 reads CVSSPGGGWRETQYF. CDR3 nucleotide sequence: TGTGTCAGCAGCCCAGGCGGAGGGTGGAGGGAGACCCAGTACTTC. Based on the CDR3 plus reference TRBV11-3 and TRBJ2-5, the full variable domain is EAGVVQSPRYKIIEKKQPVAFWCNPISGHNTLYWYLQNLGQGPELLIRYENEEAVDDSQLPKDRFSAERLKGVDSTLKIQPAELGDSAVYLCVSSPGGGWRETQYFGPGTRLLVL.

The V and J genes are TRBV7-9 and TRBJ2-7; 8 nucleotides line up with TRBD1. The CDR3 spans 15 residues. The germline gives CDR1 SEHNR, CDR2 FQNEAQ (reference sequence). V dropped 4 bases and J dropped 3; count of bases not matched to a gene: 8. The CDR3 sequence: CASSWPPGTGYEQYV. As DNA, the CDR3 is TGTGCCAGCAGCTGGCCTCCCGGGACAGGCTACGAGCAGTACGTC.

The chain links TRBV6-5 to TRBJ2-1; D call uncertain. The V end lost 4 bases, the J end lost 5 bases, and 9 bases lay between the germline ends. The CDR3 loop spans 13 amino acids. The V gene's germline CDR1 is MNHEY and CDR2 SVGAGI. CDR3 sequence: CASSSDWDNEQFF. The CDR3 DNA reads as TGTGCCAGCAGTTCTGACTGGGACAATGAGCAGTTCTTC.

There are a few counts of this clonotype. The chain carries TRBV7-6 and TRBJ2-7; 11 bases map to TRBD1. The germline V gene has CDR1 SGHVS and CDR2 FNYEAQ. The CDR3 has 18 amino acids. Trimming removed 4 bases from V and 5 bases from J; junction bases left unmatched: 16. CDR3: CASSSNHLDRGRHDEQYF. In DNA form, the CDR3 reads TGTGCCAGCAGCTCCAATCACCTGGACAGGGGGCGACACGACGAGCAGTACTTC.

CDR3 nucleotide sequence: TGCGCCAGCAGCCAAGTACAGTCAGCAGGTTATGAGCAGTTCTTC. The encoded protein is CASSQVQSAGYEQFF. V gene TRBV4-1 combines with J gene TRBJ2-1, with D unresolved. Germline CDR1 reads MGHRA; CDR2 reads YSYEKL. V lost 1 base and J 8 bases, leaving 15 bases between the germline ends. This CDR3 has 15 residues.

The V and J genes are TRBV6-2 or TRBV6-3 and TRBJ1-2; 9 nucleotides match TRBD1. The CDR3 is 16 amino acids. Germline CDR1 and CDR2: MNHEY and SVGEGT. Trimming cost V 5 bases and J 2 bases; bases outside gene matches: 9. The CDR3 is CASSGQGSISNYGYTF. In DNA, the CDR3 is TGTGCCAGCAGTGGACAGGGGAGCATTTCGAACTATGGCTACACCTTC.

This chain links TRBV6-4 with TRBJ1-5, with 9 bases matching TRBD1. Germline CDR1 and CDR2: MRHNA and SNTAGT. The CDR3 covers 19 residues. The trim removed 1 base at V and 3 bases at J, leaving 13 bases unmatched. CDR3 sequence (DNA): TGTGCCAGCAGTGACTACTCGAGGGACAGGGCTATGGACAATCAGCCCCAGCATTTT. Translated, it gives CASSDYSRDRAMDNQPQHF.

The V call is TRBV6-5, the J call TRBJ2-2; D not resolved. The V and J ends lost 0 bases and 3 bases respectively, with 11 bases between them. The CDR3 runs to 16 residues. Per the germline V gene, CDR1 is MNHEY and CDR2 is SVGAGI. In nucleotides, the CDR3 is TGTGCCAGCAGTTACTCGATACAGCAGTACACCGGGGAGCTGTTTTTT. Translating it yields CASSYSIQQYTGELFF.

The gene calls are TRBV4-1 and TRBJ2-1, with 8 bases matching TRBD1. After removal of 4 bases from V and 15 bases from J, the junction contained 5 bases not matched to a gene. This CDR3 has 11 residues. CDR1 is MGHRA, CDR2 YSYEKL, per germline. The CDR3 protein is CASSPGQGWFF. The CDR3, as DNA: TGCGCCAGCAGCCCCGGACAGGGTTGGTTCTTC.

This clonotype was observed a handful of times. The J gene is TRBJ1-1, the V gene TRBV7-9; D uncertain. Trimming took 5 bases from V and 1 from J, leaving 8 bases between them. The germline V gene has CDR1 SEHNR and CDR2 FQNEAQ (reference sequence). The CDR3 contains 13 residues. The CDR3 reads CASSGWGNTEAFF. The CDR3 nucleotides read TGTGCCAGCAGCGGTTGGGGGAACACTGAAGCTTTCTTT.

Concerning this clonotype itself: A junction end diverges from the germline sequence, so it may reflect a read error. The J gene is TRBJ2-1, the V gene TRBV12-3 or TRBV12-4; D is possibly TRBD2 (7 bases). The CDR3 spans 13 residues. CDR3 in DNA: TGTGCCAGCAGCTTAGGGGGGGTGAATGAGCAGTTCTTC. Protein: CASSLGGVNEQFF.

This clonotype was picked up a small number of times. The chain has TRBV5-4 and TRBJ2-1, with 9 bases matching TRBD2. Germline V gives CDR1 SGHNT, CDR2 YYREEE (reference sequence). Losses at the gene ends were 4 bases for V and 5 bases for J; bases not matched to a gene: 19. The CDR3 is made up of 19 amino acids. The CDR3 spells CASSVGRLAGFRSDNEQFF. The CDR3 DNA reads as TGTGCCAGCAGCGTAGGGCGGCTAGCGGGGTTTCGGTCCGACAATGAGCAGTTCTTC.

The chain links TRBV14 to TRBJ2-2; D gene ambiguous. The CDR3 length is 17 residues. Between the trimmed V and J ends, which lost 1 base and 3 bases, there was a span of 15 bases. Germline V gene sequence: CDR1 SGHDN, CDR2 FVKESK. The CDR3 DNA sequence: TGTGCCAGCAGCCAAGCCACAGTAGCACATTACACCGGGGAGCTGTTTTTT. This gives the protein CASSQATVAHYTGELFF.

The sample holds a few counts of this clonotype. The chain is built from TRBV6-2 or TRBV6-3 and TRBJ1-6; 9 positions match TRBD1. The CDR3 runs to 15 residues. With 4 bases clipped from V and 7 bases from J, the junction kept 5 bases outside the gene matches. Germline values: CDR1 MNHEY, CDR2 SVGEGT. The CDR3 loop is CASSSPTGGNSPLHF. Written as DNA, the CDR3 is TGTGCCAGCAGTTCCCCGACAGGGGGAAATTCACCCCTCCACTTT.

This clonotype turned up a few times. DNA of the CDR3: TGTGCCACTACGTTGGGCGCGGTTGAGACCCAGTACTTC. It is translated as CATTLGAVETQYF. The V gene is TRBV6-6, the J gene TRBJ2-5; D is ambiguous. This CDR3 has 13 residues. Deletions cut 10 bases from V and 5 bases from J, with 17 bases between. Germline V gene lookup returns CDR1 MNHNY and CDR2 SVGAGI (reference sequence).

V gene TRBV11-2 combines with J gene TRBJ2-3; weak D call: TRBD1 (5 bases). Per germline, CDR1 SGHAT and CDR2 FQNNGV. V gave up 5 bases and J gave up 7 bases, with 16 bases separating them. The CDR3 is made up of 14 amino acids. CDR3 DNA sequence: TGTGCCAGCAGCCTAAAAACAGGACACTATACGCAGTATTTT. Translation: CASSLKTGHYTQYF.

Remarks on this clonotype: A read error may be the cause here, since a much bigger clone is one base away. The chain employs TRBV7-6 and TRBJ2-1; TRBD1 aligns across 10 bases. The V gene's germline CDR1 is SGHVS and CDR2 FNYEAQ. The CDR3 spans 15 residues. The DNA for the CDR3 is TGTGTCAGCAGCTCGACAGGGGGCGCCTACAATGAGCAGTTCTTC. Amino acids: CVSSSTGGAYNEQFF.

This clonotype occurred many times. The chain joins TRBV19 to TRBJ2-5, with D perhaps TRBD1 (6 bases). Trimming cost V 5 bases and J 2 bases, with 15 bases left between them. The CDR3 totals 15 residues. Germline CDR1 LNHDA, CDR2 SQIVND (reference sequence). The CDR3 protein is CASSYQGFPQETQYF. CDR3 sequence (DNA): TGTGCCAGTAGTTATCAGGGGTTTCCGCAAGAGACCCAGTACTTC.

This clonotype was observed a handful of times. V and J are TRBV27 and TRBJ1-6; no firm D call. V was trimmed by 5 bases and J by 6 bases, leaving 8 bases between them. Germline V CDR1 and CDR2: MNHEY, SMNVEV (reference sequence). This CDR3 comprises 13 residues. The chain's CDR3 is CASSPLGNSPLHF. CDR3 sequence (DNA): TGTGCCAGCAGTCCCCTGGGTAATTCACCCCTCCACTTT.